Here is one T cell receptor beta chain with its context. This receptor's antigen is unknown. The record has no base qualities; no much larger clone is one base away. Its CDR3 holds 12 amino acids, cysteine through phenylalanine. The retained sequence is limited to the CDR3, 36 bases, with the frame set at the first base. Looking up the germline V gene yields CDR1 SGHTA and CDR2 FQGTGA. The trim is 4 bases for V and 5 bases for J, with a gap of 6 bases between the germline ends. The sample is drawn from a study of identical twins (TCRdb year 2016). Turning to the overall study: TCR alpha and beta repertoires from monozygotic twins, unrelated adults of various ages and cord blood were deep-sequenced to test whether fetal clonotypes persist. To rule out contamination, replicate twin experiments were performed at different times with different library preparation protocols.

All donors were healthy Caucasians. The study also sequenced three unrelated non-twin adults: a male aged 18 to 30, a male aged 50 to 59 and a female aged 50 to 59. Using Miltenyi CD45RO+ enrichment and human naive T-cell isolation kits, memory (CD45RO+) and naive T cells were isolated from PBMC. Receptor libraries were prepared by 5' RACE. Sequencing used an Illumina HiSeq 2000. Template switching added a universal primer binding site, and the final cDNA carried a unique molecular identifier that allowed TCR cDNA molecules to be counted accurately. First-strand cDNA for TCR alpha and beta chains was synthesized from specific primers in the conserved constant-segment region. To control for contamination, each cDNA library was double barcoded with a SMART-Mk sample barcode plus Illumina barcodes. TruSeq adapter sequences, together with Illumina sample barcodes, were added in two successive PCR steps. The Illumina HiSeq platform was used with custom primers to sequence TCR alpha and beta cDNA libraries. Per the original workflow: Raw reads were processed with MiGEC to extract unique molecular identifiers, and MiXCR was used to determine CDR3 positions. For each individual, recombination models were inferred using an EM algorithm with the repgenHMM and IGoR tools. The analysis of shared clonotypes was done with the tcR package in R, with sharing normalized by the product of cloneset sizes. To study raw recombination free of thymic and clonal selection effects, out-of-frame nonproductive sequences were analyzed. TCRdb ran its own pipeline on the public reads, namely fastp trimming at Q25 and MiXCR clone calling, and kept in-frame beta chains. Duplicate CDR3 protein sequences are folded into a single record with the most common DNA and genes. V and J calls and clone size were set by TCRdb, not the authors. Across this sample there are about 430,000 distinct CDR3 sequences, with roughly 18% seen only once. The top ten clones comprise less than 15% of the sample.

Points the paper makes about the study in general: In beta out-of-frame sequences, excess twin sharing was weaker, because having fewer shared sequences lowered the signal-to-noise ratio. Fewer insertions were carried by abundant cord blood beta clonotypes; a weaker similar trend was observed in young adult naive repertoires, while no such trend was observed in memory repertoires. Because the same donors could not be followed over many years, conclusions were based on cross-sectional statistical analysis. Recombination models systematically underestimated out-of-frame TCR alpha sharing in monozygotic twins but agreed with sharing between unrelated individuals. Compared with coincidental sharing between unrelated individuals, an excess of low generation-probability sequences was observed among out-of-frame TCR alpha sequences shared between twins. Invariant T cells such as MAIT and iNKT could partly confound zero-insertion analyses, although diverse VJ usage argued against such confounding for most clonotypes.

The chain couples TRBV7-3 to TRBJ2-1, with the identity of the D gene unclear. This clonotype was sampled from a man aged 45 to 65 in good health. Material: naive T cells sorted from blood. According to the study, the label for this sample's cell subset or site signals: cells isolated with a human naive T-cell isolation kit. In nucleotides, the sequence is TGTGCCAGCAGCTCAAACCACAATGAGCAGTTCTTC. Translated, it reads CASSSNHNEQFF.